This is a list of T cell receptor beta chains from one sample in a study of T-cell reconstitution after alpha-beta-depleted transplantation in children. TCRdb re-called the PCR reads through MiXCR, storing one row per CDR3 protein. In the table there are 700,000 to 950,000 distinct CDR3 sequences, approximately 15% of which are singletons. Sequenced material: PBMCs, mostly from graft donor cells, taken 360 days after TCRalphabeta/CD19-depleted stem cell transplant. These receptors all come from a male patient between 10 and 17 years old who had a stem cell transplant for acute lymphoblastic leukemia, so the T cells may come from the graft donor. CDR3s include the opening cysteine and the closing phenylalanine or tryptophan. Fields, in order: clone size, J gene, V gene, D gene, CDR3 protein, CDR3 DNA. The D gene is left open where the match is weak. Expanded clones are given a class, and other clones once, few, many or no size at all.

few TRBJ1-3 TRBV10-3 NA CAISGSGSGNTIYF TGTGCCATCAGTGGATCAGGGAGTGGAAACACCATATATTTT
NA TRBJ2-3 TRBV20-1 TRBD2 CSATLGASGRQTQYF TGCAGTGCCACCCTAGGCGCTAGCGGGAGACAAACGCAGTATTTT
NA TRBJ1-1 TRBV20-1 NA CSARDQGSSRTEAFF TGCAGTGCTAGAGATCAGGGCAGCTCTCGGACTGAAGCTTTCTTT
once TRBJ1-1 TRBV5-1 TRBD1 CASSLEGRGGTEAFF TGCGCCAGCAGCTTGGAGGGCAGGGGGGGCACTGAAGCTTTCTTT
NA TRBJ1-5 TRBV20-1 NA CSARWGGSGNQPQHF TGCAGTGCTAGATGGGGGGGATCGGGCAATCAGCCCCAGCATTTT
NA TRBJ2-1 TRBV13 TRBD2 CASSLTSGIDTSYNEQFF TGTGCCAGCAGCCTTACTAGCGGGATTGATACCTCCTACAATGAGCAGTTCTTC
NA TRBJ1-2 TRBV29-1 NA CSVEGGLNYGYTF TGCAGCGTTGAAGGGGGATTAAACTATGGCTACACCTTC
many TRBJ2-7 TRBV12-3/TRBV12-4 TRBD2 CASSPTSAEQYF TGTGCCAGCAGTCCCACTAGCGCAGAGCAGTACTTC
few TRBJ2-2 TRBV29-1 NA CSSGFRGSGELFF TGCAGCAGTGGGTTTCGGGGGTCCGGGGAGCTGTTTTTT
few TRBJ1-1 TRBV15 NA CATSLAGTMNTEAFF TGTGCCACCAGCCTCGCCGGGACAATGAACACTGAAGCTTTCTTT
few TRBJ2-7 TRBV15 NA CATSRVSTSEQYF TGTGCCACCAGCAGAGTCTCGACTAGCGAGCAGTACTTC
few TRBJ2-1 TRBV11-3 NA CASSTRGARPNNEQFF TGTGCCAGCAGCACTCGTGGGGCGAGGCCTAACAATGAGCAGTTCTTC
NA TRBJ2-7 TRBV28 NA CASSRPGGSRYEQYF TGTGCCAGCAGTAGACCAGGAGGGTCGCGCTACGAGCAGTACTTC
many TRBJ2-1 TRBV12-3/TRBV12-4 NA CASSFRDLGEQFF TGTGCCAGCAGTTTTCGCGACTTAGGTGAGCAGTTCTTC
NA TRBJ2-2 TRBV5-1 NA CASSPYYREAGELFF TGCGCCAGCAGCCCCTATTACAGGGAAGCCGGGGAGCTGTTTTTT
few TRBJ1-2 TRBV12-3/TRBV12-4 TRBD1 CASSFLDRGRGYTF TGTGCCAGCAGTTTTCTTGACAGGGGGAGAGGCTACACCTTC